This entry lists 2 T cell receptor beta chains sequenced from one sample in a study of blood T cell repertoires in COVID-19. Assay: immunoSEQ multiplex PCR; the TCRdb copy retains only in-frame clones and omits some. The sample lists approximately 300,000 clones; approximately 90% were seen once. The sequenced material came from peripheral blood. These receptors were taken from a man aged 25-45 years with acute or convalescent COVID-19.

The chain links TRBV5-1 to TRBJ2-7; 7 bases fit TRBD1. Unmatched junction bases numbered 5, after V lost 0 bases and J lost 2 bases. Germline CDR1 SGHRS, CDR2 YFSETQ. The CDR3 runs to 15 residues. DNA for the CDR3: TGCGCCAGCAGCTTGGCAACAGGGGTGGCCTACGAGCAGTACTTC. Its protein product is CASSLATGVAYEQYF.

The V call is TRBV28, the J call TRBJ1-5, with D possibly being TRBD1 (6 bases). CDR1 is MDHEN and CDR2 is SYDVKM in the germline V gene. Trimming pared 5 bases from V and 2 bases from J, leaving 13 bases between. CDR3 length: 15 residues. Here the CDR3 reads CASSPGHLRNQPQHF. CDR3 DNA: TGTGCCAGCAGTCCGGGACATTTACGCAATCAGCCCCAGCATTTT.